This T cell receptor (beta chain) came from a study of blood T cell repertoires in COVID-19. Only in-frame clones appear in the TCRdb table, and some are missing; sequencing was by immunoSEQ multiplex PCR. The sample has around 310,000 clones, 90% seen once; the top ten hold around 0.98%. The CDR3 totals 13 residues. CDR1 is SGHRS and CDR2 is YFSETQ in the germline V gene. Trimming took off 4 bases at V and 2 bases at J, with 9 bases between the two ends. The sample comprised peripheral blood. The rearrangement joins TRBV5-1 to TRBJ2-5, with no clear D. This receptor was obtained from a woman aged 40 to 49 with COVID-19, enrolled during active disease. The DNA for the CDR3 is TGCGCCAGCAGCGCCTACAGTCAAGAGACCCAGTACTTC. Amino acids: CASSAYSQETQYF.